The T cell receptor (beta chain) described here comes from a study of blood T cells in healthy people across ages. As for the study in general: Template switching picked up about one barcoded beta molecule for each two T cells.

Sample-barcoded 5' priming and a J-beta primer mix drove a second PCR of 7 to 11 cycles. TCRdb processed the 5' RACE reads anew with MiXCR; each CDR3 protein has one entry. The table has about 970,000 distinct CDR3 sequences, about 53% seen once; the top ten hold 20% to 25%. Study findings and constraints: Both naive CD4+ cell counts and diversity were greater in long-lived donors than in aged donors. Estimated diversity across one million T cells was deemed an underestimate.

Notes on this clonotype: Its target is unknown. Its ends do not fully match the called genes, so a read error is possible.

The donors, healthy Caucasians from Russia, were aged roughly 6 to 90. Germline CDR1 and CDR2: SGHTA and FQGNSA. This CDR3 comprises 14 residues. The sequence was collected from a woman aged 55-69 years in good health. Sequences were obtained from blood. V usage is TRBV7-2 and J usage is TRBJ2-1; possibly TRBD2 for D (5 bases). This chain's CDR3 is CASSVASRGGEQFF. CDR3 DNA sequence: TGTGCCAGCAGCGTAGCGTCCCGGGGTGGGGAGCAGTTCTTC.